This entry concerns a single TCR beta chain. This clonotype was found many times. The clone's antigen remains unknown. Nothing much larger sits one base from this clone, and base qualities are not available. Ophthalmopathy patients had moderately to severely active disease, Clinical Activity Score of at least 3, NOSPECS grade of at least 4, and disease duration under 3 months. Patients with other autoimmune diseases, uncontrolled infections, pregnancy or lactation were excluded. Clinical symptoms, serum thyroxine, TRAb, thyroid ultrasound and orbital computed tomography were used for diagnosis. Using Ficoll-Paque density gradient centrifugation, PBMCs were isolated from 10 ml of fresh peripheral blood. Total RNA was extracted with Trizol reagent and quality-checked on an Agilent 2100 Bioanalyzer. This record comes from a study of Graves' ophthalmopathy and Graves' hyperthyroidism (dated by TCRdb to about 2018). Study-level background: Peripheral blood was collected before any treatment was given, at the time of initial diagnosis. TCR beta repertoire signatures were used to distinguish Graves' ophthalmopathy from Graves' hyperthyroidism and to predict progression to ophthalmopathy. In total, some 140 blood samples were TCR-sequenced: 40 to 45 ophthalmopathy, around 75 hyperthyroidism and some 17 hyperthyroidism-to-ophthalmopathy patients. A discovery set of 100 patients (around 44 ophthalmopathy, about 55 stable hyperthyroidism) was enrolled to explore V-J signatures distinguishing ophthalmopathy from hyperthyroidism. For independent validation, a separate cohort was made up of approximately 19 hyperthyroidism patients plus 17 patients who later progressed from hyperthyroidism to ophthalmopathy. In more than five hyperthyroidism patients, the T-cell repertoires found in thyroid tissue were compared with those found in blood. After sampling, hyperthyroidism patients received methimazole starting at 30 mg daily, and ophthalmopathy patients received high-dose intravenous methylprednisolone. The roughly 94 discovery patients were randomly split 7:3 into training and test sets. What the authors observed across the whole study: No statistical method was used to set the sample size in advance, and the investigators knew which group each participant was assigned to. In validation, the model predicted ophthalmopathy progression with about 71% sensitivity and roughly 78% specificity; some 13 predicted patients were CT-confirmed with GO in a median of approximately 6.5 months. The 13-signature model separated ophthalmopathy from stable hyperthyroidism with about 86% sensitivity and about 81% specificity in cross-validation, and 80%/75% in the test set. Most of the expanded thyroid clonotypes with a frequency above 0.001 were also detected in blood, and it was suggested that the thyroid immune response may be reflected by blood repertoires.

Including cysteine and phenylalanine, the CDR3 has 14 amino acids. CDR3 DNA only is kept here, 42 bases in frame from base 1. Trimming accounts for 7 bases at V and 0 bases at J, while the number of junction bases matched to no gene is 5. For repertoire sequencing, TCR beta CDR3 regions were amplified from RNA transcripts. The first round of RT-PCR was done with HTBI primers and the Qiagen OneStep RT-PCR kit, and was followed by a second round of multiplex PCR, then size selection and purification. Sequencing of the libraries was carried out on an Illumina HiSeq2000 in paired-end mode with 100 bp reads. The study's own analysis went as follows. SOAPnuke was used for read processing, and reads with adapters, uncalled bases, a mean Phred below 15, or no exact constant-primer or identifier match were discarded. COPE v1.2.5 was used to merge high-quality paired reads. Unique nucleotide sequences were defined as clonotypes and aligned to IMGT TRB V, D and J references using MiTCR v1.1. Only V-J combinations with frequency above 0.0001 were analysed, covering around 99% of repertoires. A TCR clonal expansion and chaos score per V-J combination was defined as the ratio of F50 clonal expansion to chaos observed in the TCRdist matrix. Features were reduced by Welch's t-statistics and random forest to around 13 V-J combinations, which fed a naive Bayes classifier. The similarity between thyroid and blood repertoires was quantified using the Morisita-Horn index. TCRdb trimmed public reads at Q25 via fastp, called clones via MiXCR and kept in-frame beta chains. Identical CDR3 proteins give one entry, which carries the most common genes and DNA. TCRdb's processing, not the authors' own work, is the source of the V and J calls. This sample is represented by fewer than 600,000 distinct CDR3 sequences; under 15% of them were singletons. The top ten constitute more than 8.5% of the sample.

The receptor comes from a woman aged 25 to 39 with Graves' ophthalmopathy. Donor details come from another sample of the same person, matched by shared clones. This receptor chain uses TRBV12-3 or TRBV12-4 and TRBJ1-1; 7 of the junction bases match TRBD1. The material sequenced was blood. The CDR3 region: CASNRGQLNTEAFF. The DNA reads TGTGCCAGCAATAGGGGACAGCTGAACACTGAAGCTTTCTTT.